The T cell receptor beta chain described here comes from a study of early T cells in non-severe SARS-CoV-2 infection. The V gene lost 5 bases and the J gene lost 6 bases, with 14 bases spanning the gap. The germline V gene has CDR1 MNHEY and CDR2 SMNVEV (reference sequence). The CDR3 length is 14 residues. Researchers tagged individual cDNA molecules with unique molecular identifiers. TCRdb independently ran MiXCR on the 5' RACE reads; one entry per CDR3 protein. The data contain roughly 100,000 distinct CDR3 sequences, around 12% of them seen just once; the ten biggest clones take up about 5.7%. Sample: whole blood. The gene calls are TRBV27 and TRBJ2-1; D might be TRBD2 (5 bases). The sequence derives from an adult who was a healthcare worker with PCR-confirmed SARS-CoV-2 infection or an uninfected control (not recorded which). In DNA form, the CDR3 reads TGTGCCAGCAGTCCCCGACCGCTAGCCAATGAGCAGTTCTTC. Its translation: CASSPRPLANEQFF.